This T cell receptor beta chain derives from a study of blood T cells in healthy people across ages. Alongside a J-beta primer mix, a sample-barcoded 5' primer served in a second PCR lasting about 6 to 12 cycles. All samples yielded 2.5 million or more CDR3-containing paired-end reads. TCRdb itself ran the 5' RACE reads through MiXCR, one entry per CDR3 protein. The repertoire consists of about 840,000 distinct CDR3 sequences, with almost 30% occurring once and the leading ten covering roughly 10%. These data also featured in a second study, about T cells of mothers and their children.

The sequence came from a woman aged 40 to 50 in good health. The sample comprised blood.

The CDR3 region is CASRRQGVGNTIYF. CDR3 coding DNA: TGTGCCAGCAGGCGGCAGGGAGTTGGAAACACCATATATTTT. The rearrangement joins TRBV12-3 or TRBV12-4 to TRBJ1-3, with TRBD1 as a possible D gene (5 bases). V lost 6 bases, J lost 3 bases, and 12 bases lay in between. CDR3 length: 14 amino acids.